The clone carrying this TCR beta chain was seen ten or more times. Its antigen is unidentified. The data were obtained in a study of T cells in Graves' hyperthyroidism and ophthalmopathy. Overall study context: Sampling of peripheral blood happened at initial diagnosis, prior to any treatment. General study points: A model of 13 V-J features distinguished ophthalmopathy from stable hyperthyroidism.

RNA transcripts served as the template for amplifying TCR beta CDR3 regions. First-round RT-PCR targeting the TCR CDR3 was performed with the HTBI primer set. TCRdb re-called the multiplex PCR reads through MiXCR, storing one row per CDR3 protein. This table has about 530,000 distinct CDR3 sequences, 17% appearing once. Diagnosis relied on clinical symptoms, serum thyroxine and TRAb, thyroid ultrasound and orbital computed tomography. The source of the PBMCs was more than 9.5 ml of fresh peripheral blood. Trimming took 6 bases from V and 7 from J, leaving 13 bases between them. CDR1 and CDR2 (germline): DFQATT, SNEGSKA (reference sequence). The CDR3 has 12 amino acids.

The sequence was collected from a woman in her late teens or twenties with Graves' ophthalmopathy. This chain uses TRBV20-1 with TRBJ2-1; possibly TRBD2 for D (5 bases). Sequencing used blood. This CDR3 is CSAPDLINEQFF. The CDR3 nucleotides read TGCAGTGCCCCGGACTTGATAAATGAGCAGTTCTTC.